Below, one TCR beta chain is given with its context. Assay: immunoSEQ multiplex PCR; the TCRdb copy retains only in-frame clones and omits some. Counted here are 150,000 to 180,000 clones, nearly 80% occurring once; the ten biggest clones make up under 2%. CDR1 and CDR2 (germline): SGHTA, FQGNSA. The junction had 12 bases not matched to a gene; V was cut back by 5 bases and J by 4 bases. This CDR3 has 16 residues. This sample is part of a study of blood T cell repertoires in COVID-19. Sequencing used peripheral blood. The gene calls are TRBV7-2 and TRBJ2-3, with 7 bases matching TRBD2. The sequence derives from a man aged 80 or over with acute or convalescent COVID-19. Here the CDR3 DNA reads TGTGCCAGCAGCGGAAGCACGGGGGGAGGGGCAGATACGCAGTATTTT. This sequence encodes CASSGSTGGGADTQYF.